One sample yielded the 21 T cell receptor beta chains listed below, sequenced in a study of CD8+ T cells in alopecia areata. Treatment of the sample: oral pan-JAK inhibitor, 5-10 mg twice daily. Following extraction, RNA underwent reverse transcription to cDNA, which served as the sequencing template. Clones were read by immunoSEQ multiplex PCR, and TCRdb kept only the in-frame ones, dropping some. The repertoire has 200,000 to 250,000 clones, roughly 64% of them found once; the top ten carry around 4.3%. The sequences come from CD4+ T cells sorted from blood, collected at week 4, from a patient treated with tofacitinib. Source of these receptors: a human donor with alopecia areata.

This clone showed up just a few times. The V call is TRBV29-1, the J call TRBJ1-2; 8 positions agree with TRBD1. Per the germline V gene, CDR1 is SQVTM and CDR2 is ANQGSEA. Unmatched junction bases numbered 12, after V lost 6 bases and J lost 3 bases. The CDR3 consists of 15 residues. Written as DNA, the CDR3 is TGCAGCGTCCTACCCACAGGGGGGGTGTACTATGGCTACACCTTC. As protein: CSVLPTGGVYYGYTF.

This chain uses TRBV9 with TRBJ2-7, with a possible D match to TRBD2 (5 bases). CDR1 and CDR2 (germline): SGDLS, YYNGEE. With 3 bases removed from V and 6 bases from J, the gap between germline ends came to 16 bases. CDR3 length: 14 residues. CDR3: CASSAGWDPLEQYF. CDR3 in DNA: TGTGCCAGCAGCGCGGGGTGGGATCCCCTCGAGCAGTACTTC.

The chain carries TRBV23-1 and TRBJ1-1; no clear D. TRBV23-1 is noted as an ORF with a role that remains uncertain. Trimming removed 7 bases at V and 3 bases at J, with 18 bases between. This CDR3 has 15 amino acids. The CDR3 region is CASTASPTGDTEAFF. The CDR3 DNA follows: TGCGCCAGCACCGCTTCTCCCACTGGGGACACTGAAGCTTTCTTT.

The chain uses TRBV9 and TRBJ2-6; maybe TRBD1 (6 bases). The CDR3 sequence is 17 residues long. Looked up from germline, CDR1 is SGDLS and CDR2 is YYNGEE. V was cut by 2 bases and J by 0 bases, with 12 bases left in between. DNA of the CDR3: TGTGCCAGCAGCGTGGGGACACCGTTCTCTGGGGCCAACGTCCTGACTTTC. Translated, it gives CASSVGTPFSGANVLTF.

The V gene is TRBV20-1, the J gene TRBJ2-7; possible D gene TRBD2, 5 bases. The germline V gene has CDR1 DFQATT and CDR2 SNEGSKA (reference sequence). CDR3 length: 11 amino acids. V dropped 1 base and J dropped 12 bases, with 13 bases sitting between them. CDR3 sequence: CSARGQPGVYF. In DNA, the CDR3 is TGCAGTGCTAGAGGGCAGCCCGGGGTGTACTTC.

The rearrangement uses TRBV5-1 and TRBJ1-5; D is ambiguous. The V gene's germline CDR1 is SGHRS and CDR2 YFSETQ. This CDR3 has 15 residues. Trimming left V 5 bases short and J 4 bases short, with 16 bases between. The CDR3 DNA follows: TGCGCCAGCAGGAAATTAACAGACCCAAATCAGCCCCAGCATTTT. Translated: CASRKLTDPNQPQHF.

The chain joins TRBV30 to TRBJ1-2, with 9 bases matching TRBD1. V gave up 0 bases and J gave up 5 bases; unmatched junction bases: 4. Per germline, CDR1 GTSNPN and CDR2 SVGIG (reference sequence). The CDR3 length is 14 residues. The CDR3 DNA sequence: TGTGCCTGGAGTGTCGGGGACAGGGCATATGGCTACACCTTC. This encodes CAWSVGDRAYGYTF. The whole variable domain, remainder taken from reference TRBV30 and TRBJ1-2, is SQTIHQWPATLVQPVGSPLSLECTVEGTSNPNLYWYRQAAGRGLQLLFYSVGIGQISSEVPQNLSASRPQDRQFILSSKKLLLSDSGFYLCAWSVGDRAYGYTFGSGTRLTVV.

This clone showed up just a few times. The chain joins TRBV30 to TRBJ1-2, with a possible D match to TRBD1 (5 bases). Trimming took 0 bases from V and 7 from J, leaving 27 bases between them. Per germline, CDR1 GTSNPN and CDR2 SVGIG (reference sequence). This CDR3 spans 18 amino acids. CDR3 amino acids: CAWSVGTQLTDLLAGYTF. The CDR3 DNA reads as TGTGCCTGGAGTGTAGGGACTCAGCTGACAGATTTGCTTGCTGGCTACACCTTC.

This clone was detected once. The chain uses TRBV29-1 and TRBJ2-2; 9 bases are a match to TRBD1. CDR1 is SQVTM and CDR2 is ANQGSEA in the germline V gene. This CDR3 has 14 amino acids. V lost 5 bases, J lost 0 bases, and 1 base stayed unmatched. The CDR3 DNA follows: TGCAGCGTTAGGGACAGGGCGAACACCGGGGAGCTGTTTTTT. Protein: CSVRDRANTGELFF.

The V call is TRBV29-1, the J call TRBJ2-1; D could derive from TRBD1 or TRBD2 (5 bases each). Germline CDR1 reads SQVTM; CDR2 reads ANQGSEA. The V end was cut by 7 bases, the J end by 10 bases, with 17 bases between. The CDR3 spans 12 residues. The CDR3: CSASGTLREQFF. CDR3 bases: TGCAGCGCCTCCGGGACCCTCCGGGAGCAGTTCTTC.

The J gene is TRBJ1-4, the V gene TRBV5-1, with TRBD1 matching 7 bases. The germline V gene has CDR1 SGHRS and CDR2 YFSETQ. The junction had 5 bases not matched to a gene; V was cut back by 0 bases and J by 6 bases. The CDR3 is 15 residues long. The CDR3 is CASSLGQGIDEKLFF. The CDR3 DNA reads as TGCGCCAGCAGCTTGGGACAGGGAATCGATGAAAAACTGTTTTTT.

With regard to this clone: The junction departs from the called germline gene at one end, perhaps through a read error. The J gene is TRBJ2-1, the V gene TRBV29-1; D not certain. The CDR3 runs 14 residues. CDR1 SQVTM and CDR2 ANQGSEA come from the germline V gene. CDR3 sequence (DNA): TGCAGCGTTGTAAGACTGACTGAATACAGTGAGCAGTTCTTC. Its protein is CSVVRLTEYSEQFF.

This clone has only a few counts. This chain links TRBV18 with TRBJ2-2; 10 bases match TRBD1. V dropped 5 bases and J dropped 4; count of bases not matched to a gene: 7. The CDR3 loop spans 16 amino acids. Germline CDR1 reads KGHSH; CDR2 reads LQKENI. CDR3 region: CASSGPGQGTTGELFF. The DNA for the CDR3 is TGTGCCAGCTCAGGACCGGGACAGGGGACCACCGGGGAGCTGTTTTTT.

This clone was detected a few times. The J gene is TRBJ2-5, the V gene TRBV28; a weak D match, TRBD1 (6 bases). Trimming removed 5 bases from V and 1 base from J, with 20 bases in between. CDR3 length: 17 amino acids. CDR1 and CDR2 (germline): MDHEN, SYDVKM. The CDR3 nucleotides read TGTGCCAGCAGTCCCACTCCTCAGGGGACCTTCCAAGAGACCCAGTACTTC. Its protein is CASSPTPQGTFQETQYF.

This clone was recorded a few times. The chain combines TRBV19 with TRBJ1-3; D call uncertain. CDR1 LNHDA and CDR2 SQIVND come from the germline V gene (reference sequence). V was shortened by 8 bases and J by 8 bases, with 16 bases between the two germline ends. The CDR3 is 13 amino acids. The DNA for the CDR3 is TGTGCCAGTCCAGACCAACCTAGCGACACCATATATTTT. This codes for CASPDQPSDTIYF.

This clone was seen only a few times. The rearrangement uses TRBV18 and TRBJ1-2; D is undetermined. This CDR3 has 14 residues. The germline V and J ends were trimmed by 2 bases and 1 base, with 8 bases remaining between them. Germline lookup yields CDR1 KGHSH and CDR2 LQKENI. CDR3 sequence (DNA): TGTGCCAGCTCACCAACGAAGGATAACTATGGCTACACCTTC. This codes for CASSPTKDNYGYTF.

This clone was recorded once. V usage is TRBV25-1 and J usage is TRBJ1-2; D call uncertain. The V and J ends lost 3 bases and 8 bases respectively, with 16 bases between them. Germline CDR1 and CDR2: MGHDK and SYGVNS. This CDR3 spans 14 amino acids. CDR3 loop: CASSDLLGLRGYTF. The CDR3 nucleotides read TGTGCCAGCAGTGACCTCCTAGGCCTGAGAGGCTACACCTTC.

This clone has a handful of counts. The genes are TRBV7-6 and TRBJ2-1; TRBD2 aligns across 10 bases. The CDR3 has 17 amino acids. After removal of 3 bases from V and 6 bases from J, the junction contained 11 bases not matched to a gene. Germline assignment: CDR1 SGHVS and CDR2 FNYEAQ. DNA for the CDR3: TGTGCCAGCAGCTTCAGTTGGGCTAGCGGGGGTTTCAATGAGCAGTTCTTC. Its protein is CASSFSWASGGFNEQFF.

There are a few counts of this clone. The rearrangement uses TRBV20-1 and TRBJ2-7; tentative D call: TRBD1 (6 bases). CDR1 and CDR2 from the germline V gene are DFQATT and SNEGSKA (reference sequence). Between the trimmed V and J ends, which lost 6 bases and 3 bases, there was a span of 9 bases. CDR3 length: 11 amino acids. The CDR3 DNA reads TGCAGTGCGCCACAGGGCTACGAGCAGTACTTC. It yields the protein CSAPQGYEQYF.

The V gene is TRBV9, the J gene TRBJ2-7; D unresolved. The CDR3 is 13 amino acids. V shed 0 bases and J shed 7 bases, with 11 bases lying between them. Germline CDR1 reads SGDLS; CDR2 reads YYNGEE. The CDR3: CASSVGITEEQYF. DNA for the CDR3: TGTGCCAGCAGCGTAGGGATTACGGAAGAGCAGTACTTC. Filled out from reference TRBV9 and TRBJ2-7, the complete variable domain reads DSGVTQTPKHLITATGQRVTLRCSPRSGDLSVYWYQQSLDQGLQFLIQYYNGEERAKGNILERFSAQQFPDLHSELNLSSLELGDSALYFCASSVGITEEQYFGPGTRLTVT.

J is TRBJ1-6 and V is TRBV30, with 7 bases fitting TRBD1. This CDR3 contains 15 residues. V lost 7 bases, J lost 7 bases, and 13 bases stayed unmatched. From germline, CDR1 is GTSNPN and CDR2 SVGIG (reference sequence). The CDR3 DNA sequence: TGTGCCTCCCCAGCCGGGACAGCGGGAAATTCACCCCTCCACTTT. The encoded protein is CASPAGTAGNSPLHF.